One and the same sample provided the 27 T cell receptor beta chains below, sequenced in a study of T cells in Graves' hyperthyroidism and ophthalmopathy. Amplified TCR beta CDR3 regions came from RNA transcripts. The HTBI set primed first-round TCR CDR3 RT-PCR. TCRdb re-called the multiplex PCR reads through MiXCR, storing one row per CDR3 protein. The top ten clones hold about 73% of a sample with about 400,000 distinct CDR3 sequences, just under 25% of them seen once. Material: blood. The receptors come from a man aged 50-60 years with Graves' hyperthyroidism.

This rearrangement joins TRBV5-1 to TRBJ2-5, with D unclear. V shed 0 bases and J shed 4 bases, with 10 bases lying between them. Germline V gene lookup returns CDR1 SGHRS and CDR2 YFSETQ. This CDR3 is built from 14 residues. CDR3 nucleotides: TGCGCCAGCAGCTTGGAATATTACGGAGAGACCCAGTACTTC. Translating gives CASSLEYYGETQYF.

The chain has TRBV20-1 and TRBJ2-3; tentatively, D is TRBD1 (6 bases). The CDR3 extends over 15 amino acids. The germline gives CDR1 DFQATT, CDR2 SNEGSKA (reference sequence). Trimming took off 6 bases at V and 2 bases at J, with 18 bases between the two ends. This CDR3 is CSAMDSTDFTDTQYF. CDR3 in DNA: TGCAGTGCGATGGACAGCACCGATTTCACAGATACGCAGTATTTT.

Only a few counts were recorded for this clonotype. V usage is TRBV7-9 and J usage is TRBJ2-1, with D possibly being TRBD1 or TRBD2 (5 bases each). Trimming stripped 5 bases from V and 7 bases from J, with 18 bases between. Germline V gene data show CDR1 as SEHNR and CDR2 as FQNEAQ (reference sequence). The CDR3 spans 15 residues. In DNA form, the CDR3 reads TGTGCCAGCAGCCCCAGCTGGGGGTCTGGGAATGAGCAGTTCTTC. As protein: CASSPSWGSGNEQFF.

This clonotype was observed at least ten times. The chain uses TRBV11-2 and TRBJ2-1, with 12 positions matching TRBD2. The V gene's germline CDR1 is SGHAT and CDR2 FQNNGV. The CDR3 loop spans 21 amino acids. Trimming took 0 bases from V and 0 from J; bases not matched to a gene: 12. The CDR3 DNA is TGTGCCAGCAGCTTAGATCTCTTGCCTAGCGGGAGGGAGAGCTCCTACAATGAGCAGTTCTTC. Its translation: CASSLDLLPSGRESSYNEQFF.

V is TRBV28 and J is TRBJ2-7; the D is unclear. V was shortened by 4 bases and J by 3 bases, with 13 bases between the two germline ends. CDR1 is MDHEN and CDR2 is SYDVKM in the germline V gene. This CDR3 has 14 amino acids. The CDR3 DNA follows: TGTGCCAGCAGTTCACCAGGACGGAGCTACGAGCAGTACTTC. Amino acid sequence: CASSSPGRSYEQYF.

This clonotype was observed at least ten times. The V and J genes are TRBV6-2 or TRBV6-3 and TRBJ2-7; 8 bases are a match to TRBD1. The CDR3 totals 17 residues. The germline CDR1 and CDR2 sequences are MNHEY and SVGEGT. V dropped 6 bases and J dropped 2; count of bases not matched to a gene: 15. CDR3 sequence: CASRLGQGFQRAYEQYF. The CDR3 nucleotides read TGTGCCAGCAGACTCGGACAGGGCTTCCAGCGGGCCTACGAGCAGTACTTC.

This CDR3 is CSARDLLAGDNEQFF. The CDR3 nucleotides are TGCAGTGCTAGAGATCTACTAGCGGGGGACAATGAGCAGTTCTTC. This chain uses TRBV20-1 with TRBJ2-1; 11 positions match TRBD2. This CDR3 is built from 15 residues. The V segment lost 0 bases and the J segment 5 bases; nucleotides outside the gene matches: 3. Germline lookup yields CDR1 DFQATT and CDR2 SNEGSKA (reference sequence).

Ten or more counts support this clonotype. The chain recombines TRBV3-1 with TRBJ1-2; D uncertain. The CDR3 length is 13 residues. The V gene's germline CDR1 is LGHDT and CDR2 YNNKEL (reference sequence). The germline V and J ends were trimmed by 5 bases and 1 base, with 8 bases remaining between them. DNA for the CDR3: TGTGCCAGCAGCTTACGTGGTAACTATGGCTACACCTTC. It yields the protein CASSLRGNYGYTF.

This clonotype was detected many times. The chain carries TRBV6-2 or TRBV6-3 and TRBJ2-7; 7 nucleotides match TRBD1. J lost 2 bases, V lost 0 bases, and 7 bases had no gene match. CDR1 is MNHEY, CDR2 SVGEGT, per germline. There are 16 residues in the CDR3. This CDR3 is CASSYSKDRMTYEQYF. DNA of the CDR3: TGTGCCAGCAGTTACTCGAAGGACAGGATGACCTACGAGCAGTACTTC.

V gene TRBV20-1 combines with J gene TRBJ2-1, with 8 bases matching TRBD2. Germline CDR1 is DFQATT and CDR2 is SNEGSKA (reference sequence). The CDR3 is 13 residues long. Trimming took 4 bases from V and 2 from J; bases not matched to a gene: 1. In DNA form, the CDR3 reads TGCAGTGCTACCGGGGGGGCCTACAATGAGCAGTTCTTC. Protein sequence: CSATGGAYNEQFF.

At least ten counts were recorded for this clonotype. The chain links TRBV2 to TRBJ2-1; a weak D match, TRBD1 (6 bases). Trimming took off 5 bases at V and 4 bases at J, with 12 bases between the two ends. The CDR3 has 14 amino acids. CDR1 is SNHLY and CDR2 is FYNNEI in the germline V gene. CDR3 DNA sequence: TGTGCCAGCAGTCCCCGGACAGCGTACAATGAGCAGTTCTTC. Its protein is CASSPRTAYNEQFF.

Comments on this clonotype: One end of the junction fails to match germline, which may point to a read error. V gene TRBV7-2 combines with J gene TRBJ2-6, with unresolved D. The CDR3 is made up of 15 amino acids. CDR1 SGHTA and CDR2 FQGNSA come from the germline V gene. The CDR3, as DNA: TGTGCCGGCAGCTTAAGCTACTCTGGGGCCAACGTCCTGACTTTC. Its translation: CAGSLSYSGANVLTF.

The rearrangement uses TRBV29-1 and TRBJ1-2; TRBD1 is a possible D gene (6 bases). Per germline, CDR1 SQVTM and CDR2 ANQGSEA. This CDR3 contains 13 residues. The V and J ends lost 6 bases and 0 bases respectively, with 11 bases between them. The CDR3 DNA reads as TGCAGCGTGCGGGACATAGCTAACTATGGCTACACCTTC. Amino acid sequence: CSVRDIANYGYTF.

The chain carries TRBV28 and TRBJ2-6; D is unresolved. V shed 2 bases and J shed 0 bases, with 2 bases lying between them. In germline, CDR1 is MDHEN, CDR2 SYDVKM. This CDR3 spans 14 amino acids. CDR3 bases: TGTGCCAGCAGTTTACGCTCTGGGGCCAACGTCCTGACTTTC. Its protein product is CASSLRSGANVLTF.

CDR3 protein: CASPSGLAGGSVYEQYF. The CDR3 DNA reads TGTGCCAGCCCGTCGGGACTAGCGGGAGGAAGTGTTTACGAGCAGTACTTC. This chain links TRBV25-1 with TRBJ2-7; 15 bases agree with TRBD2. Germline CDR1 MGHDK, CDR2 SYGVNS. Losses at the gene ends were 8 bases for V and 4 bases for J; bases not matched to a gene: 12. The CDR3 has 17 residues.

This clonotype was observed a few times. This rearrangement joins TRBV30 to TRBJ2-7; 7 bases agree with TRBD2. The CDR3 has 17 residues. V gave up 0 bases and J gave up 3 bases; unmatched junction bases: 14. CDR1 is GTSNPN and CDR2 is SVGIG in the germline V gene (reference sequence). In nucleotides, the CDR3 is TGTGCCTGGAGTGTACCCTCCCCGGGACTAAAGCACTACGAGCAGTACTTC. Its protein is CAWSVPSPGLKHYEQYF.

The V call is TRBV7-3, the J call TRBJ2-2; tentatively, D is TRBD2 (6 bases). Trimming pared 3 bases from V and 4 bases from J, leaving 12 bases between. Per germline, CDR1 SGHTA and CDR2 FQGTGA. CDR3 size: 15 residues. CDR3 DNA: TGTGCCAGCAGCTTTGGGACTTCCAGCACCGGGGAGCTGTTTTTT. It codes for CASSFGTSSTGELFF. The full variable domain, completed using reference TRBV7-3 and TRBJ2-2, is GAGVSQTPSNKVTEKGKYVELRCDPISGHTALYWYRQSLGQGPEFLIYFQGTGAADDSGLPNDRFFAVRPEGSVSTLKIQRTERGDSAVYLCASSFGTSSTGELFFGEGSRLTVL.

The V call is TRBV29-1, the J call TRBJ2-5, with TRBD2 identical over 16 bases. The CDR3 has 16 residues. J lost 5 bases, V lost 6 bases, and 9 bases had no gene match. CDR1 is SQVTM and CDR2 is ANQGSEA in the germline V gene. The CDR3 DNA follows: TGCAGCGTCGCCGGGACTAGCGGGAGGGCCTGGGAGACCCAGTACTTC. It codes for CSVAGTSGRAWETQYF.

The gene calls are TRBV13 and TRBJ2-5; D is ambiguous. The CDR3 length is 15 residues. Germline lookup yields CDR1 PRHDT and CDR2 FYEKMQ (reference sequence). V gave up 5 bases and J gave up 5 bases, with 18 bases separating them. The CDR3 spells CASSTRPGPRETQYF. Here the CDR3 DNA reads TGTGCCAGCAGCACCCGCCCCGGACCTAGGGAGACCCAGTACTTC.

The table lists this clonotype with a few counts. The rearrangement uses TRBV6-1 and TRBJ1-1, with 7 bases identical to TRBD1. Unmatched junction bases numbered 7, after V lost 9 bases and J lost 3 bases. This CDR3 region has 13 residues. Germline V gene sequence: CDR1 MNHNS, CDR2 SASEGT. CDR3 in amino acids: CASTGVRHTEAFF. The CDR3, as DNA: TGTGCCAGTACAGGGGTAAGACACACTGAAGCTTTCTTT.

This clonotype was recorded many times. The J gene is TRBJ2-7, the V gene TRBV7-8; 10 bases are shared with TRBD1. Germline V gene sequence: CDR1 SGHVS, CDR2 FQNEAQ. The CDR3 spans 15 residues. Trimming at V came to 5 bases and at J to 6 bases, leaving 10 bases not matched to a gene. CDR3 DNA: TGTGCCAGCAGCGGCTCCGGGACAGGGGCTGGCGAGCAGTACTTC. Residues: CASSGSGTGAGEQYF.

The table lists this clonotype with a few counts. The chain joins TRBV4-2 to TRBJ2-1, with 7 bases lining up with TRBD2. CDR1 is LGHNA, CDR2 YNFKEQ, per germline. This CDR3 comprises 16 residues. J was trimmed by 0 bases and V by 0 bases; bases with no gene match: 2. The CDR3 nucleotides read TGTGCCAGCAGCCAAGATGGGGGGGGCTCCTACAATGAGCAGTTCTTC. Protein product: CASSQDGGGSYNEQFF.

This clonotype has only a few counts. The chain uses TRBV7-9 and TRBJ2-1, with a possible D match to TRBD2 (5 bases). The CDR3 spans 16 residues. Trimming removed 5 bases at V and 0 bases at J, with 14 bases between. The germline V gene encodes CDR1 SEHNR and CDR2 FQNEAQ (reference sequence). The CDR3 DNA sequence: TGTGCCAGCAGCCCCTTCGGCGGGTCCTCCTACAATGAGCAGTTCTTC. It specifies CASSPFGGSSYNEQFF.

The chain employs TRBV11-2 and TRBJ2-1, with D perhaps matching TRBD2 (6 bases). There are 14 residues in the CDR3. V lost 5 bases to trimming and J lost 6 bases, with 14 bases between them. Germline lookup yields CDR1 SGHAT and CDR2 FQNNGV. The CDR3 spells CASSRAGGTNEQFF. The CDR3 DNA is TGTGCCAGCAGCCGAGCTGGCGGGACCAATGAGCAGTTCTTC.

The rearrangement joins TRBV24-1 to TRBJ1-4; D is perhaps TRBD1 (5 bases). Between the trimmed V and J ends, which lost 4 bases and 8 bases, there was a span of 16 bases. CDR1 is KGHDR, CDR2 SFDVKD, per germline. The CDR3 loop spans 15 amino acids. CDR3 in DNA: TGTGCCACCAGTGACTCAGGGACCGGGGGGGAAAAACTGTTTTTT. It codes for CATSDSGTGGEKLFF.

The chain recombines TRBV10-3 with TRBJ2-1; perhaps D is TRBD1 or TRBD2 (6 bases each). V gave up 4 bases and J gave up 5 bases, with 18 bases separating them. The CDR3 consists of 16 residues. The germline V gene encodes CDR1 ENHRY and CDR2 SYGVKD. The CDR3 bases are TGTGCCATCAGTGGACGGGGGCAGACACCGAACAATGAGCAGTTCTTC. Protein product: CAISGRGQTPNNEQFF.

The CDR3 is CASSKTGGAMDEQYF. CDR3 DNA: TGTGCCAGCAGCAAGACAGGGGGCGCGATGGACGAGCAGTACTTC. The rearrangement links TRBV3-1 to TRBJ2-7, with 10 nucleotides matching TRBD1. V gave up 5 bases and J gave up 5 bases; unmatched junction bases: 9. This CDR3 is built from 15 residues. Germline V gene sequence: CDR1 LGHDT, CDR2 YNNKEL (reference sequence).